This TCR beta chain was sequenced for a study of T-cell reconstitution after alpha-beta-depleted transplantation in children. Construction of the TCRbeta library involved unique molecular identifiers. MiXCR, applied by TCRdb to the PCR reads, yields one record per CDR3 protein. The table shows hundreds of thousands of distinct CDR3 sequences, with around 16% occurring only once. The CDR3 is 14 residues long. Germline loops: CDR1 SGHDT, CDR2 YYEEEE. The germline V and J ends were trimmed by 4 bases and 1 base, with 11 bases remaining between them. This clonotype occurred a few times. The TCR sequence derives from a human donor who donated a stem cell graft to a child with acute myeloid leukemia. The sample consisted of PBMCs from the stem cell graft donor, taken from the stem cell graft. The chain employs TRBV5-6 and TRBJ1-2, with D unresolved. The DNA of the CDR3 is TGTGCCAGCAGCGGACTACCTCTTAACTATGGCTACACCTTC. It is translated as CASSGLPLNYGYTF.